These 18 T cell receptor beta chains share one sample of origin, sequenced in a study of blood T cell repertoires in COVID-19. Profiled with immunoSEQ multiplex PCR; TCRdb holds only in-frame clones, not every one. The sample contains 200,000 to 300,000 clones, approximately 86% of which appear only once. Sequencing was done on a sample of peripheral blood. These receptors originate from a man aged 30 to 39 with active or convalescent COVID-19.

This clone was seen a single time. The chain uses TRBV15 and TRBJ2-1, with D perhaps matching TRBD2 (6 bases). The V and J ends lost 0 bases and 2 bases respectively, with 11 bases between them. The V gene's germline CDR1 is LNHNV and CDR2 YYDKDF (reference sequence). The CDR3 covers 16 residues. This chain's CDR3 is CATSRDGTLAYNEQFF. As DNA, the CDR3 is TGTGCCACCAGCAGAGACGGGACTCTTGCCTACAATGAGCAGTTCTTC.

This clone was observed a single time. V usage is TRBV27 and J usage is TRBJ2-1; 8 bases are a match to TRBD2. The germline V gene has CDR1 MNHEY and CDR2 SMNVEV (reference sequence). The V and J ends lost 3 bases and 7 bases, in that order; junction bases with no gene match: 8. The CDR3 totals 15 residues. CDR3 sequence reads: CASSFPGGVSNEQFF. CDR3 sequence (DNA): TGTGCCAGCAGTTTCCCGGGGGGGGTTTCAAATGAGCAGTTCTTC.

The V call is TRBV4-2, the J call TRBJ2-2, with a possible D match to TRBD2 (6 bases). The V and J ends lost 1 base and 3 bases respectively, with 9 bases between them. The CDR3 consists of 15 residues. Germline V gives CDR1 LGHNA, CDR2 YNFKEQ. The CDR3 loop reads CASSQAGDHTGELFF. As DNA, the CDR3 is TGTGCCAGCAGCCAAGCGGGGGATCACACCGGGGAGCTGTTTTTT.

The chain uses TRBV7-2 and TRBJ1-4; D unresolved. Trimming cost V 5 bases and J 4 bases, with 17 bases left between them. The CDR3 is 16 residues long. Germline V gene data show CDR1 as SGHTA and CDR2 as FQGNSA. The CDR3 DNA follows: TGTGCCAGCAGCGAGTGGTCGGGTAGAGGTAATGAAAAACTGTTTTTT. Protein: CASSEWSGRGNEKLFF.

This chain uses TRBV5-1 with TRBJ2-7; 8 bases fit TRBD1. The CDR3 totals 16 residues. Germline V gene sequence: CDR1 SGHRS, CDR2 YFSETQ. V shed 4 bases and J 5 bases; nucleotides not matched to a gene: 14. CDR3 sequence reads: CASSPDGYDRGHEQYF. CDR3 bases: TGCGCCAGCAGCCCCGATGGATATGACAGGGGCCACGAGCAGTACTTC.

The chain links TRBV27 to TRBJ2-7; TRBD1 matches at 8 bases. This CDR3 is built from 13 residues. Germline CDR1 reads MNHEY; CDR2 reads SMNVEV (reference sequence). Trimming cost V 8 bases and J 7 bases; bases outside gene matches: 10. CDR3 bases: TGTGCCAGCTCAGACAGGGGCATCGGAGAGCAGTACTTC. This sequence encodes CASSDRGIGEQYF.

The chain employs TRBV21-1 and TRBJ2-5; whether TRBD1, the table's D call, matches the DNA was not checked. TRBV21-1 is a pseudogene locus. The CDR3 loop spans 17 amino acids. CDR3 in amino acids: CASSTRGDRELSETQYF. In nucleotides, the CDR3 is TGTGCCAGCAGCACTAGGGGGGACAGGGAGTTGTCAGAGACCCAGTACTTC.

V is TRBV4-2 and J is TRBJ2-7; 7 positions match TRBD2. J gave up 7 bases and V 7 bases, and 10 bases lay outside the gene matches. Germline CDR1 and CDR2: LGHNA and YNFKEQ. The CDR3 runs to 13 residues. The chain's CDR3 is CASNREAGREQYF. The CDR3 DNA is TGTGCCAGCAACAGAGAAGCGGGGAGAGAGCAGTACTTC.

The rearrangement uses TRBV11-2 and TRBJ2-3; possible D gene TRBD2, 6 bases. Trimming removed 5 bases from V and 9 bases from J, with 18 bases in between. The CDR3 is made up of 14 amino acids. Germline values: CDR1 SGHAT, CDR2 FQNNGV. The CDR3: CASSTPGSALTQYF. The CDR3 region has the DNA TGTGCCAGCAGCACACCCGGGAGCGCCCTAACGCAGTATTTT.

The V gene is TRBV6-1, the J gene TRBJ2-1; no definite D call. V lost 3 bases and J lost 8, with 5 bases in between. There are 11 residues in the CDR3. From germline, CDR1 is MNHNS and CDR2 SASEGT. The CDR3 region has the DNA TGTGCCAGCAGTGACGCGTATGAGCAGTTCTTC. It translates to CASSDAYEQFF.

Here the CDR3 reads CASKDRNTGELFF. The DNA for the CDR3 is TGTGCCAGCAAGGACAGAAACACCGGGGAGCTGTTTTTT. This chain uses TRBV2 with TRBJ2-2, with D possibly being TRBD1 (6 bases). Trimming stripped 7 bases from V and 2 bases from J, with 8 bases between. Germline CDR1 is SNHLY and CDR2 is FYNNEI. The CDR3 length is 13 residues.

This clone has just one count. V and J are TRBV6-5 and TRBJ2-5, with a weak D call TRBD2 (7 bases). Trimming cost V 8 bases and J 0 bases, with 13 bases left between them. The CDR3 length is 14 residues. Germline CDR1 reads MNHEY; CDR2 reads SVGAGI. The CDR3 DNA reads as TGTGCCAGCCGAAAGGGGGGGAACCAAGAGACCCAGTACTTC. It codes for CASRKGGNQETQYF.

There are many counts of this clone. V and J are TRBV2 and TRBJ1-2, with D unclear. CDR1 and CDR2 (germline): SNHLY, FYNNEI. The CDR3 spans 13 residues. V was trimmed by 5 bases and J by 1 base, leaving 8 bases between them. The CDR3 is CASSRENNYGYTF. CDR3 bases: TGTGCCAGCAGTCGGGAAAATAACTATGGCTACACCTTC.

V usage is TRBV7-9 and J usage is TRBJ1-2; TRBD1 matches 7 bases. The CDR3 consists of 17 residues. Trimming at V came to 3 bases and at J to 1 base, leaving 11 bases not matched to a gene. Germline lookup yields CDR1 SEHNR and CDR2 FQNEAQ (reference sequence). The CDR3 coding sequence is TGTGCCAGCAGCTTCGAGACAGCAAGGGGGCTTAACTATGGCTACACCTTC. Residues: CASSFETARGLNYGYTF.

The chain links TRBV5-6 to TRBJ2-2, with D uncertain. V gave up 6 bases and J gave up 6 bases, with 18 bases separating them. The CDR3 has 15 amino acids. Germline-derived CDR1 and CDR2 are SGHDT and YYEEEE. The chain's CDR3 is CASTLWLVPPGELFF. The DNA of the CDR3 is TGTGCCAGCACCCTGTGGCTCGTACCCCCCGGGGAGCTGTTTTTT.

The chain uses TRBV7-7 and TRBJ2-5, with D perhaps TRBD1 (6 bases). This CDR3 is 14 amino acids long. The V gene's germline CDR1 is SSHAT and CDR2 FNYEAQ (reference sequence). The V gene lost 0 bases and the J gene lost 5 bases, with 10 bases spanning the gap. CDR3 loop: CASSLAGARETQYF. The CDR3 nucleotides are TGTGCCAGCAGCTTAGCGGGGGCGCGTGAGACCCAGTACTTC.

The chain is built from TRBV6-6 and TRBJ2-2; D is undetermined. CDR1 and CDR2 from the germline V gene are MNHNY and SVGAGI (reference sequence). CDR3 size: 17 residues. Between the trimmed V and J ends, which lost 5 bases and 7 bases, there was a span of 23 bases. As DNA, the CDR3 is TGTGCCAGCAGTCCCTGGGCTTTCCGATCAGGTCGCGGGGAGCTGTTTTTT. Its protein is CASSPWAFRSGRGELFF.

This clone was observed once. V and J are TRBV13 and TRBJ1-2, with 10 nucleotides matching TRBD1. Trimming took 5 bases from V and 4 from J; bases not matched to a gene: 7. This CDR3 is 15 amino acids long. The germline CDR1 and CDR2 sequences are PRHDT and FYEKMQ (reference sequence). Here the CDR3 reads CASSSLTGGGYGYTF. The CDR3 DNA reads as TGTGCCAGCAGCAGCCTGACAGGGGGCGGCTATGGCTACACCTTC.